The T cell receptor beta chain described here comes from a study of shared clonotypes between healthy human individuals. CDR1 and CDR2 from the germline V gene are SGHRS and YFSETQ. The CDR3 contains 15 residues. V lost 0 bases, J lost 10 bases, and 12 bases stayed unmatched. Study-level points and caveats: A generally larger estimated richness was seen in naive subsets than in memory subsets.

Data came from immunoSEQ multiplex PCR; TCRdb stores just in-frame clones and leaves some out. Found here are about a million clones, over 75% of them singletons; the top ten hold around 1.5%. Worth noting for this clone: As yet, its antigen is unknown.

The source material was memory CD4+ T cells sorted from blood. Described subset: CD45RA-negative fraction. This TCR was recovered from a man in his late teens or twenties in good health. The V and J genes are TRBV5-1 and TRBJ1-1; 7 bases agree with TRBD1. CDR3 region: CASSLDPGQTSSAFF. As DNA, the CDR3 is TGCGCCAGCAGCTTGGATCCGGGACAGACCAGTTCAGCTTTCTTT.